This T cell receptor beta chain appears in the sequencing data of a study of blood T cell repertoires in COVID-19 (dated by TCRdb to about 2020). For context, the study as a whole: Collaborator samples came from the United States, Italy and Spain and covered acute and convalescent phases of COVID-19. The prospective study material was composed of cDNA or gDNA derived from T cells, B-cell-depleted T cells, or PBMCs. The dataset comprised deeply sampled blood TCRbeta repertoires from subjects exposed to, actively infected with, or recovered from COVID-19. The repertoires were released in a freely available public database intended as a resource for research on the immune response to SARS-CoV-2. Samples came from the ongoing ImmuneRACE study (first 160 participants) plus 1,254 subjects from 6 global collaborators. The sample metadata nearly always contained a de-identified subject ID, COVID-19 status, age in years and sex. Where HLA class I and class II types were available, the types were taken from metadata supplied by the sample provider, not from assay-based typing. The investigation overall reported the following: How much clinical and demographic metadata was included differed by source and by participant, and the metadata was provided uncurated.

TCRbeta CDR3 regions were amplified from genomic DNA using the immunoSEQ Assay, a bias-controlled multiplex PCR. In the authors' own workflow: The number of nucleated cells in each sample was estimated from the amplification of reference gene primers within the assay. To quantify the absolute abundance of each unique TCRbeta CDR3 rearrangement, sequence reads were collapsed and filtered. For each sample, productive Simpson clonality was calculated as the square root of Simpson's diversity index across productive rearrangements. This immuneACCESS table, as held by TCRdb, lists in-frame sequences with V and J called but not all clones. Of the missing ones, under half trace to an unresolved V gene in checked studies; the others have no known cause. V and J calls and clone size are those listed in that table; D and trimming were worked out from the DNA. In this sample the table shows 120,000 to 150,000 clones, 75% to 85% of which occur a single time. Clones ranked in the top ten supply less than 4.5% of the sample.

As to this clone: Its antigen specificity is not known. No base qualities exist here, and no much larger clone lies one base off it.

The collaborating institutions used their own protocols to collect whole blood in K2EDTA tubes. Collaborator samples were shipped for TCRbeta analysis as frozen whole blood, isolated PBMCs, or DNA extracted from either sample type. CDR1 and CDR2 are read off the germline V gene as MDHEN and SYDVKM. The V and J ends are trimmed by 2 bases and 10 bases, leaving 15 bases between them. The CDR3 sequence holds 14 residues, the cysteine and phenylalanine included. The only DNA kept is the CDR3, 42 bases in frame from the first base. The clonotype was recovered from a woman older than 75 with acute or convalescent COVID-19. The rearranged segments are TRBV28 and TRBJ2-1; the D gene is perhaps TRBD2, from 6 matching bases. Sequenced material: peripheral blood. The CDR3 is CASSLHTSFREQFF. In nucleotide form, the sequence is TGTGCCAGCAGTTTACACACTAGCTTTCGGGAGCAGTTCTTC.